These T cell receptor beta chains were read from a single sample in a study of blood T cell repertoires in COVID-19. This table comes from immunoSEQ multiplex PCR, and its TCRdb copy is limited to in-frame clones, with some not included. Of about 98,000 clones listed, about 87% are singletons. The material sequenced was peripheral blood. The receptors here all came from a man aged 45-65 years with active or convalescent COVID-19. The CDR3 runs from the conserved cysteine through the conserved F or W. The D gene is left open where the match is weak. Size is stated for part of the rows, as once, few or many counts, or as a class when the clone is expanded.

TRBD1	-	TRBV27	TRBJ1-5	CASSLRQGGPNQPQHF	TGTGCCAGCAGTTTAAGGCAGGGGGGACCTAATCAGCCCCAGCATTTT
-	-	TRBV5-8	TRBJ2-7	CASSFRGGDEQYF	TGTGCCAGCAGCTTCCGGGGAGGAGACGAGCAGTACTTC
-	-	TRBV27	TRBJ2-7	CASSLSWTANYEQYF	TGTGCCAGCAGTTTATCGTGGACAGCAAACTACGAGCAGTACTTC
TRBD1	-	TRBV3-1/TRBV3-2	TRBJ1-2	CASSLGQGKDGYTF	TGTGCCAGCAGCCTGGGACAGGGAAAGGATGGCTACACCTTC
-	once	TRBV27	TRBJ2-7	CASSSPGVLLEQYF	TGTGCCAGCAGTTCCCCAGGGGTGCTTCTGGAGCAGTACTTC
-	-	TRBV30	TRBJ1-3	CAWDRPGATSGNTIYF	TGTGCCTGGGATAGGCCAGGGGCGACCTCTGGAAACACCATATATTTT
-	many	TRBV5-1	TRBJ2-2	CASSNPQGPTGELFF	TGCGCCAGCAGCAACCCACAGGGACCCACCGGGGAGCTGTTTTTT
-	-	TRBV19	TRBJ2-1	CASRPMSSYNEQFF	TGTGCCAGTAGACCTATGAGCTCCTACAATGAGCAGTTCTTC
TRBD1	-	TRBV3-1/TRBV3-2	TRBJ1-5	CASSLQGDNQPQHF	TGTGCCAGCAGCCTACAGGGGGACAATCAGCCCCAGCATTTT
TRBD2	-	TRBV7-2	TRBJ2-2	CASSVWTSLMTGELFF	TGTGCCAGCAGCGTCTGGACTAGTCTTATGACCGGGGAGCTGTTTTTT
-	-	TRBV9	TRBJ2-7	CASSVDAGAYEQYF	TGTGCCAGCAGCGTAGATGCAGGGGCCTACGAGCAGTACTTC
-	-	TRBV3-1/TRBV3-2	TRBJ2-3	CASSYQGSLPTDTQYF	TGTGCCAGCAGCTATCAGGGATCACTCCCCACAGATACGCAGTATTTT
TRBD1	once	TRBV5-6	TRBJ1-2	CASSPGTGANYGYTF	TGTGCCAGCAGCCCCGGGACAGGGGCAAACTATGGCTACACCTTC
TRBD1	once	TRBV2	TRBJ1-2	CASRDGTGGGYTF	TGTGCCAGCAGGGACGGGACAGGGGGTGGCTACACCTTC
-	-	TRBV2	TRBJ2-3	CASRLRGQETTDTQYF	TGTGCCAGCAGGCTAAGGGGACAAGAAACCACAGATACGCAGTATTTT
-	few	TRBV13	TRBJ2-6	CASQGSGANVLTF	TGTGCCAGCCAGGGGTCTGGGGCCAACGTCCTGACTTTC
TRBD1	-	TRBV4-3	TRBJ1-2	CASSQAQGGRSGYTF	TGCGCCAGCAGTCAGGCACAGGGGGGTAGGAGTGGCTACACCTTC
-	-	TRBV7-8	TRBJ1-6	CASSLGQVGSPLHF	TGTGCCAGCAGCTTGGGGCAGGTTGGTTCACCCCTCCACTTT
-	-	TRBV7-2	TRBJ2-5	CASSFPGGRETQYF	TGTGCCAGCAGCTTCCCCGGGGGGCGGGAGACCCAGTACTTC
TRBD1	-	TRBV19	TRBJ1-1	CASSISGTGGTEAFF	TGTGCCAGTAGTATTTCCGGGACAGGGGGTACTGAAGCTTTCTTT
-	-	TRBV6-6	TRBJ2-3	CASRSLGTDTQYF	TGTGCCAGCAGGTCTCTTGGCACAGATACGCAGTATTTT
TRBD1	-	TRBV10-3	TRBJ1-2	CAITTGQGAYGYTF	TGTGCCATCACCACAGGACAGGGGGCCTATGGCTACACCTTC
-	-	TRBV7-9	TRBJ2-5	CASSLAAGETQYF	TGTGCCAGCAGCTTAGCGGCGGGAGAGACCCAGTACTTC
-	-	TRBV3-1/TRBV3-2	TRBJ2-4	CASSQDKTGAKNIQYF	TGTGCCAGCAGCCAAGATAAGACGGGGGCCAAAAACATTCAGTACTTC
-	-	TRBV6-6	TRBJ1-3	CASTWTASGNTIYF	TGTGCCAGCACCTGGACAGCCTCTGGAAACACCATATATTTT
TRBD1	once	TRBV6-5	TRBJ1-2	CASSRGGASYGYTF	TGTGCCAGCAGCCGAGGGGGCGCTTCCTATGGCTACACCTTC
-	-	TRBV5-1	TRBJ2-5	CASSLEGRWETQYF	TGCGCCAGCAGCTTGGAAGGGAGATGGGAGACCCAGTACTTC
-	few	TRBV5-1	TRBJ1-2	CASSLGAGSDGYTF	TGCGCCAGCAGCTTGGGGGCAGGCTCTGACGGCTACACCTTC
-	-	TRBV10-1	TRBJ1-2	CASSESPRHGYTF	TGCGCCAGCAGTGAGAGTCCGCGGCATGGCTACACCTTC
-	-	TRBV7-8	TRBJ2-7	CASSLSLEQYF	TGTGCCAGCAGCCTCTCCTTAGAGCAGTACTTC
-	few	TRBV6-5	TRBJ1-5	CASSLRFGQPQHF	TGTGCCAGCAGTTTGAGATTCGGGCAGCCCCAGCATTTT
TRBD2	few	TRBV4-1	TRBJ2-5	CASSHGLAGEETQYF	TGCGCCAGCAGCCACGGACTAGCGGGGGAAGAGACCCAGTACTTC
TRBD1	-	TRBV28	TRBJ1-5	CASSFDRGQQPQHF	TGTGCCAGCAGTTTTGACAGGGGGCAACAGCCCCAGCATTTT
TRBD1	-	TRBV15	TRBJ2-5	CATSRGPGTDQETQYF	TGTGCCACCAGCAGAGGACCTGGGACAGACCAAGAGACCCAGTACTTC
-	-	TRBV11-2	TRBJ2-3	CASSPGTGTDTQYF	TGTGCCAGCAGCCCGGGAACAGGCACAGATACGCAGTATTTT
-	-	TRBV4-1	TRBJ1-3	CASSQGGVSGNTIYF	TGCGCCAGCAGCCAAGGCGGGGTCTCTGGAAACACCATATATTTT
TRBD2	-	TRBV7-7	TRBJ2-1	CASSLELADEQFF	TGTGCCAGCAGCTTAGAGCTAGCGGATGAGCAGTTCTTC
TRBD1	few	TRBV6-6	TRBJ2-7	CASIRGTGVGYEQYF	TGTGCCAGCATCAGGGGGACAGGGGTTGGCTACGAGCAGTACTTC
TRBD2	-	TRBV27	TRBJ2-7	CASSLSSGGPYEQYF	TGTGCCAGCAGTTTGTCTAGCGGGGGGCCCTACGAGCAGTACTTC
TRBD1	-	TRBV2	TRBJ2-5	CASSGRQGATQYF	TGTGCCAGCAGTGGGAGGCAGGGGGCGACCCAGTACTTC
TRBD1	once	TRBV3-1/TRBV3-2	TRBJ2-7	CASSQDWTGSYEQYF	TGTGCCAGCAGCCAAGACTGGACAGGGTCCTACGAGCAGTACTTC
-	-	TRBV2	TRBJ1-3	CASMQDGSSGNTIYF	TGTGCCAGCATGCAGGATGGCTCCTCTGGAAACACCATATATTTT